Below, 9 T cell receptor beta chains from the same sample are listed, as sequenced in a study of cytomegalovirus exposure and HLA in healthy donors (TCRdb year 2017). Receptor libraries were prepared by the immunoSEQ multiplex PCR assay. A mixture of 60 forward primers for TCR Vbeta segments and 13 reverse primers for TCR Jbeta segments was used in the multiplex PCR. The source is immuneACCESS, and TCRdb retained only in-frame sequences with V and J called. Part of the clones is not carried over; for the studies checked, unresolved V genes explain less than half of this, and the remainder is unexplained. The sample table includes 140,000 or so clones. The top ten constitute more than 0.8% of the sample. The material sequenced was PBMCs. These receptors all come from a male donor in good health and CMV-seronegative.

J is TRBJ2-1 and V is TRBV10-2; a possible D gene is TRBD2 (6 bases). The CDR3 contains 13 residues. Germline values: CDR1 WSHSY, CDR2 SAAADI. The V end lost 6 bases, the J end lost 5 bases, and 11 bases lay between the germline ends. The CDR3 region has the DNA TGCGCCAGCAGGGGGGACTGGAACAATGAGCAGTTCTTC. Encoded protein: CASRGDWNNEQFF.

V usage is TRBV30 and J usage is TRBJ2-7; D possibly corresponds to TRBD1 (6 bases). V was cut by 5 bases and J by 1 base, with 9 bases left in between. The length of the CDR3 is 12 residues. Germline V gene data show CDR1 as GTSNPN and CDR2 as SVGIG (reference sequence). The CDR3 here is CAWVQGSYEQYF. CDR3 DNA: TGTGCCTGGGTACAGGGTTCCTACGAGCAGTACTTC.

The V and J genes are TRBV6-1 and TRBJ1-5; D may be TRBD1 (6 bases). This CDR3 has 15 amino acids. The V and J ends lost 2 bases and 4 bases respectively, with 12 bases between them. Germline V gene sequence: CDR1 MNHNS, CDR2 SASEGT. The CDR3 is CASSESWGRNQPQHF. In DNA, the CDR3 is TGTGCCAGCAGTGAATCGTGGGGGCGAAATCAGCCCCAGCATTTT.

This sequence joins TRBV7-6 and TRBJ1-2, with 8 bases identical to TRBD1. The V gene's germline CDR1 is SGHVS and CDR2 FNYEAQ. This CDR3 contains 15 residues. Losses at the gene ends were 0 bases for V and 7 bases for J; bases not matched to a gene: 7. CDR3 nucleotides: TGTGCCAGCAGCTTAGCTGGGTCAGGGGGCTTTGGCTACACCTTC. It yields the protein CASSLAGSGGFGYTF.

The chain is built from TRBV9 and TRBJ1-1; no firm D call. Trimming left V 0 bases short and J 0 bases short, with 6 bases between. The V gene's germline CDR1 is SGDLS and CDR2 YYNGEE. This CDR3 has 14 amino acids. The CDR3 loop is CASSVDSLNTEAFF. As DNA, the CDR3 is TGTGCCAGCAGCGTAGACAGCCTGAACACTGAAGCTTTCTTT.

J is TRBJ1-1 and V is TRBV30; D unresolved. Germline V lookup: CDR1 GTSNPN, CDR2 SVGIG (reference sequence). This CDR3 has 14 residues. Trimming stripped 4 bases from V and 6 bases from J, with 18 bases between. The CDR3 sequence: CAWTPPGGWAEAFF. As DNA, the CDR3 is TGTGCCTGGACCCCCCCGGGAGGGTGGGCTGAAGCTTTCTTT.

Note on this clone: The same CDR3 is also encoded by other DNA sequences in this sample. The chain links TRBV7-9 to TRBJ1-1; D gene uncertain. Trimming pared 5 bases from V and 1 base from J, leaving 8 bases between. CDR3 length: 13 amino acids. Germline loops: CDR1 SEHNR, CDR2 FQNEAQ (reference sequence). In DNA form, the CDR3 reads TGTGCCAGCAGCCCTTCAGGGAACACTGAAGCTTTCTTT. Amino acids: CASSPSGNTEAFF.

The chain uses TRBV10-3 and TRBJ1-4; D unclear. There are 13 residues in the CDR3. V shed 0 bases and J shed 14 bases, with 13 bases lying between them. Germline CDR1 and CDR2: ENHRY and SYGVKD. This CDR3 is CAISESIRQRLFF. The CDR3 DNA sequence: TGTGCCATCAGTGAGTCGATAAGACAACGGCTGTTTTTT.

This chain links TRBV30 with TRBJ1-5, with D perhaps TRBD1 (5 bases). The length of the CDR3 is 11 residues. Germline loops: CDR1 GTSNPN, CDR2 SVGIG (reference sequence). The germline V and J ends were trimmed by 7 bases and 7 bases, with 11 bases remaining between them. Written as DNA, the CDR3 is TGTGCCTCGGGGGAGGAGCAGCCCCAGCATTTT. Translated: CASGEEQPQHF.